Here is one T cell receptor beta chain with its context. The data stem from a study of blood T cell repertoires in COVID-19. V gave up 4 bases and J gave up 10 bases, with 16 bases separating them. The CDR3 has 13 amino acids. CDR1 and CDR2 (germline): SEHNR, FQNEAQ (reference sequence). Data came from immunoSEQ multiplex PCR; TCRdb stores just in-frame clones and leaves some out. This sample carries roughly 250,000 clones, roughly 84% of them seen once, and the ten largest clones take 4%. The V gene is TRBV7-9, the J gene TRBJ1-1; weak D call: TRBD1 (5 bases). The receptor was isolated from a woman in her forties with active or convalescent COVID-19. What was sequenced was peripheral blood. The CDR3 reads CASSSPGIRGAFF. Written as DNA, the CDR3 is TGTGCCAGCAGCTCCCCAGGGATTCGCGGAGCTTTCTTT.